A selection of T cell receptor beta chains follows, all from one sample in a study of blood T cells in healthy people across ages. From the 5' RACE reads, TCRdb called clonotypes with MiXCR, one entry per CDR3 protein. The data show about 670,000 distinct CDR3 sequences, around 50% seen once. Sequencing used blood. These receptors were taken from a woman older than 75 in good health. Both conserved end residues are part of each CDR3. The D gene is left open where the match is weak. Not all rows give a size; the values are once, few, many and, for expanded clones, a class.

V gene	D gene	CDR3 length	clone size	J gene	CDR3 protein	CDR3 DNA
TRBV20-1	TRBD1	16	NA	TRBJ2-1	CSARALGTVAYNEQFF	TGCAGTGCTAGAGCCCTAGGGACAGTAGCCTACAATGAGCAGTTCTTC
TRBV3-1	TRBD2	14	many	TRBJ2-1	CASSQLAGANEQFF	TGTGCCAGCAGCCAGCTAGCGGGAGCCAATGAGCAGTTCTTC
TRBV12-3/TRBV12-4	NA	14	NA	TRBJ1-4	CASNVGQGNEKLFF	TGTGCCAGCAACGTCGGGCAGGGTAACGAAAAACTGTTTTTT
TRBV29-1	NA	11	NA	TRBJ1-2	CSVAIRDGYTF	TGCAGCGTTGCTATCCGAGACGGCTACACCTTC
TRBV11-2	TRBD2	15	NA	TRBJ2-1	CASSLTSGRNNEQFF	TGTGCCAGCAGCTTAACTAGCGGGAGGAACAATGAGCAGTTCTTC
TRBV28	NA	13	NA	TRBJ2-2	CASSGLATGELFF	TGTGCCAGCAGCGGACTCGCCACCGGGGAGCTGTTTTTT
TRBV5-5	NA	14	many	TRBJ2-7	CASSPTVSSYEQYF	TGTGCCAGCAGCCCAACCGTGAGCTCCTACGAGCAGTACTTC
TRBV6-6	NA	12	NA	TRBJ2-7	CASSFLRSEQYF	TGTGCCAGCAGTTTCCTAAGGTCCGAGCAGTACTTC
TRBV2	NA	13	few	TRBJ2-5	CASSAYREQTQYF	TGTGCCAGCAGCGCTTATAGGGAACAGACCCAGTACTTC
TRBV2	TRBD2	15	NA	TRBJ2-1	CASSSQRGVSNEQFF	TGTGCCAGCAGTTCTCAGCGGGGGGTTTCCAATGAGCAGTTCTTC
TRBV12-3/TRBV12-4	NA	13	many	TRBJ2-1	CASSLFAYNEQFF	TGTGCCAGCAGTTTGTTTGCCTACAATGAGCAGTTCTTC
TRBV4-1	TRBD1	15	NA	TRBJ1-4	CASSQVNRGGEKLFF	TGTGCCAGCAGCCAAGTGAACAGGGGGGGTGAAAAACTGTTTTTT
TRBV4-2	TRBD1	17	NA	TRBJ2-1	CASAPTAGTGGRGEQFF	TGTGCCAGCGCACCTACAGCTGGGACAGGGGGTCGAGGTGAGCAGTTCTTC
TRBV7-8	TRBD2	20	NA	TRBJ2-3	CASRKRGAIAGVIGTDTQYF	TGTGCCAGCAGAAAAAGAGGGGCAATAGCGGGAGTCATCGGGACAGATACGCAGTATTTT
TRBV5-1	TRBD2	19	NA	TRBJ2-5	CASSLEGTSGRRVYNEQYF	TGCGCCAGCAGCTTGGAAGGGACTAGCGGGAGGAGGGTATACAATGAGCAGTACTTC
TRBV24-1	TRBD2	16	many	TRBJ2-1	CATSDHTSGSYNEQFF	TGTGCCACCAGTGACCATACTAGCGGGAGCTACAATGAGCAGTTCTTC
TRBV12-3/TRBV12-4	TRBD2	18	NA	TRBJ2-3	CASSARGTSGGASDTQYF	TGTGCCAGCAGCGCCAGAGGGACTAGCGGGGGGGCCTCAGATACGCAGTATTTT
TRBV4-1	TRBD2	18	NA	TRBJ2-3	CASNKGGTRPGGADTQYF	TGCGCCAGCAACAAGGGAGGGACGAGGCCAGGTGGGGCAGATACGCAGTATTTT
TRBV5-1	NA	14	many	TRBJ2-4	CASSLGVAKNIQYF	TGTGCCAGCAGCTTAGGGGTAGCCAAAAACATTCAGTACTTC
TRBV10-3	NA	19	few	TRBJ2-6	CAITGRSGDGDSGANVLTF	TGTGCCATCACCGGAAGGAGTGGGGACGGCGACTCTGGGGCCAACGTCCTGACTTTC
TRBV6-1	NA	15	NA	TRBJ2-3	CASGDRPSGADTQYF	TGTGCCAGCGGTGACCGTCCCTCGGGGGCAGATACGCAGTATTTT
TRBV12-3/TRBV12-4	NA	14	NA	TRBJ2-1	CASSPEGAYNEQFF	TGTGCCAGCAGTCCCGAGGGCGCCTACAATGAGCAGTTCTTC
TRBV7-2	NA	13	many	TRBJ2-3	CASSFVWTDTQYF	TGTGCCAGCAGCTTTGTGTGGACAGATACGCAGTATTTT
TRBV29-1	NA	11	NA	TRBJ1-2	CSVLVGYDYTF	TGCAGCGTTCTGGTAGGATACGACTACACCTTC
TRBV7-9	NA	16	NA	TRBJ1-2	CASNAPPVGPNYGYTF	TGTGCCAGCAACGCCCCCCCAGTGGGACCGAACTATGGCTACACCTTC
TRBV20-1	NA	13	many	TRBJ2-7	CSAKGKLRAEQYF	TGCAGTGCTAAAGGGAAACTGCGGGCCGAGCAGTACTTC
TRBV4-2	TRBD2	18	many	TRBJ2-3	CASSFRLAGGPTGDTQYF	TGTGCCAGCAGCTTCCGACTAGCGGGGGGCCCGACAGGAGATACGCAGTATTTT
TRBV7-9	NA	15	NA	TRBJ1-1	CAGSLTGAGNTEAFF	TGTGCCGGCAGCTTAACAGGAGCGGGGAACACTGAAGCTTTCTTT
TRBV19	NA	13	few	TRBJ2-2	CASFLTDTGELFF	TGTGCCAGTTTCCTAACTGACACCGGGGAGCTGTTTTTT
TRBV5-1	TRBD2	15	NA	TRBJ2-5	CASSLRTSGNNEQYF	TGCGCCAGCAGCTTGAGGACTAGCGGGAACAATGAGCAGTACTTC
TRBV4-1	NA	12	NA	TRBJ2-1	CASSQETREQFF	TGCGCCAGCAGCCAAGAGACGCGTGAGCAGTTCTTC
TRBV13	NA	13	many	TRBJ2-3	CASSVARTDTQYF	TGTGCCAGCAGCGTAGCTCGCACAGATACGCAGTATTTT
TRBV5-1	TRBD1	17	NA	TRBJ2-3	CASSLASGQEGTDTQYF	TGCGCCAGCAGCTTGGCCTCGGGACAGGAGGGCACAGATACGCAGTATTTT
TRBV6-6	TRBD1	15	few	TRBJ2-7	CASSDRDRGSYEQYF	TGTGCCAGCAGTGACCGGGACAGGGGTTCTTACGAGCAGTACTTC
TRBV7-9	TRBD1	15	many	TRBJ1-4	CASSATGAGREKLFF	TGTGCCAGCAGCGCGACAGGGGCAGGTCGGGAAAAACTGTTTTTT
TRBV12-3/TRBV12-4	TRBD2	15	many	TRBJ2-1	CASSPNSGGYNEQFF	TGTGCCAGCAGTCCCAATAGCGGGGGTTACAATGAGCAGTTCTTC
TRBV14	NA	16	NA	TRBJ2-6	CASSRCRVSGANVLTF	TGTGCCAGCAGCCGATGCAGGGTATCTGGGGCCAACGTCCTGACTTTC
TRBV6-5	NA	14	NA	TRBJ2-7	CASSYSRASYEQYF	TGTGCCAGCAGTTACTCGAGGGCGTCCTACGAGCAGTACTTC
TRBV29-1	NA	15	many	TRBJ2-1	CSYRPSTVGFKEQFF	TGCAGCTATCGCCCTTCGACAGTCGGTTTCAAGGAGCAGTTCTTC
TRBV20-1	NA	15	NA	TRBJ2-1	CSASGSLGVNNEQFF	TGCAGTGCCAGTGGGAGCTTGGGCGTAAACAATGAGCAGTTCTTC
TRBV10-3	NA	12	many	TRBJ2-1	CAISDANNEQFF	TGTGCCATCAGTGACGCGAACAATGAGCAGTTCTTC
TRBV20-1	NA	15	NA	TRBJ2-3	CSADLGLPGVDTQYF	TGCAGTGCCGATCTGGGACTCCCTGGGGTAGATACGCAGTATTTT
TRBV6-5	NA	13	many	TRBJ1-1	CASSRSGNTEAFF	TGTGCCAGCAGTAGATCAGGGAACACTGAAGCTTTCTTT
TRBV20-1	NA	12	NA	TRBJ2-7	CSAFEGRDEQYF	TGCAGTGCCTTCGAGGGCAGGGACGAGCAGTACTTC
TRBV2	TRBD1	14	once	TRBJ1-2	CASSEARQGNGYTF	TGTGCCAGCAGTGAAGCGAGACAGGGGAATGGCTACACCTTC
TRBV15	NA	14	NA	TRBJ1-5	CATSTGTLNQPQHF	TGTGCCACCAGCACCGGGACCCTGAATCAGCCCCAGCATTTT
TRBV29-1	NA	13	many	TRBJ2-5	CSVIQVAGETQYF	TGCAGCGTAATACAGGTGGCCGGAGAGACCCAGTACTTC
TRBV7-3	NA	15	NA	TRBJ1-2	CASSLGPPPNYGYTF	TGTGCCAGCAGCTTAGGGCCCCCACCTAACTATGGCTACACCTTC
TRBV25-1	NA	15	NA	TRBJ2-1	CASSDVEGSYNEQFF	TGTGCCAGCAGTGATGTGGAGGGTTCCTACAATGAGCAGTTCTTC
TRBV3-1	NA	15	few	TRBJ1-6	CASSQGRSADSPLHF	TGTGCCAGCAGCCAAGGAAGATCTGCGGATTCACCCCTCCACTTT
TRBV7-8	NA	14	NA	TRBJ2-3	CASSLGAFRDTQYF	TGTGCCAGCAGCTTAGGGGCCTTCAGAGATACGCAGTATTTT
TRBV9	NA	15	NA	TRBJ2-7	CVSSVAPQSPYEQYF	TGTGTCAGCAGCGTAGCGCCCCAATCTCCCTACGAGCAGTACTTC
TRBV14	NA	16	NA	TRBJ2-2	CASSPLSAVDTGELFF	TGTGCCAGCAGCCCTCTCAGTGCGGTAGACACCGGGGAGCTGTTTTTT
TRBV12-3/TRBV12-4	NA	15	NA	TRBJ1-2	CASSLVPQGSDGYTF	TGTGCCAGCAGTTTAGTTCCACAGGGTAGCGATGGCTACACCTTC
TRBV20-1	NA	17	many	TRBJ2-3	CSASWPGTLTSTDTQYF	TGCAGTGCTAGTTGGCCAGGGACCCTAACTAGCACAGATACGCAGTATTTT